This T cell receptor (beta chain) was sequenced for a study of blood T cell repertoires in COVID-19. On the study more broadly: Researchers got acute and convalescent COVID-19 samples from the United States, Italy and Spain. Sources were T cells, B-cell-depleted T cells, or PBMCs; the material itself was cDNA or gDNA.

This CDR3 is 15 amino acids long. Trimming left V 3 bases short and J 8 bases short, with 19 bases between. Germline-derived CDR1 and CDR2 are MNHEY and SVGAGI. As processed by the authors: By means of reference gene primer amplification, nucleated cell counts were estimated. The assay was immunoSEQ multiplex PCR, and TCRdb's table has in-frame clones only and misses some. V, J and clone size derive from that table, while D and trimming were established from the DNA sequence. Among about 220,000 clones, around 81% were seen once, and the ten largest hold 10% to 15%. V usage is TRBV6-5 and J usage is TRBJ1-2; TRBD1 is a possible D gene (6 bases). The source material was peripheral blood. The origin of this receptor is a human donor in a cohort sampled during active COVID-19. The CDR3 spells CASSYSSRGVGGYTF. CDR3 nucleotide sequence: TGTGCCAGCAGTTATTCTTCCAGGGGAGTGGGAGGCTACACCTTC.